Following are 15 T cell receptor beta chains from one sample sequenced in a study of cytomegalovirus exposure and HLA in healthy donors. Sequenced by immunoSEQ multiplex PCR; TCRdb stores in-frame clones only, minus some. The data contain tens of thousands of clones, roughly 95% of them seen just once; the ten biggest clones take up 3.3%. Sequencing used PBMCs. These receptors all stem from a woman aged 18-29 years in good health and CMV-seropositive.

This chain uses TRBV25-1 with TRBJ1-1, with D perhaps TRBD1 (5 bases). The CDR3 is 16 amino acids. V lost 0 bases, J lost 2 bases, and 13 bases lay in between. Per the germline V gene, CDR1 is MGHDK and CDR2 is SYGVNS. The CDR3 here is CASSEYYGGDNTEAFF. As DNA, the CDR3 is TGTGCCAGCAGTGAATATTACGGGGGGGACAACACTGAAGCTTTCTTT. The full variable domain, completed using reference TRBV25-1 and TRBJ1-1, is EADIYQTPRYLVIGTGKKITLECSQTMGHDKMYWYQQDPGMELHLIHYSYGVNSTEKGDLSSESTVSRIRTEHFPLTLESARPSHTSQYLCASSEYYGGDNTEAFFGQGTRLTVV.

V usage is TRBV7-3 and J usage is TRBJ2-7; TRBD2 aligns across 12 bases. Trimming removed 5 bases from V and 3 bases from J; junction bases left unmatched: 5. The CDR3 runs 15 residues. In germline, CDR1 is SGHTA, CDR2 FQGTGA. In DNA form, the CDR3 reads TGTGCCAGCAGCAAACTAGCGGGAGGAGTCTACGAGCAGTACTTC. It encodes CASSKLAGGVYEQYF. The full variable domain, rest sourced from reference TRBV7-3 and TRBJ2-7, is GAGVSQTPSNKVTEKGKYVELRCDPISGHTALYWYRQSLGQGPEFLIYFQGTGAADDSGLPNDRFFAVRPEGSVSTLKIQRTERGDSAVYLCASSKLAGGVYEQYFGPGTRLTVT.

There are a few counts of this clone. The V gene is TRBV28, the J gene TRBJ2-4; no clear D. CDR1 MDHEN and CDR2 SYDVKM come from the germline V gene. The CDR3 runs 14 residues. Trimming cost V 4 bases and J 0 bases, with 7 bases left between them. CDR3 in DNA: TGTGCCAGCAGTTCAATACTAGCCAAAAACATTCAGTACTTC. Protein product: CASSSILAKNIQYF.

A single count supports this clone. This chain uses TRBV5-1 with TRBJ2-1; 9 nucleotides agree with TRBD1. The germline CDR1 and CDR2 sequences are SGHRS and YFSETQ. This CDR3 is built from 14 residues. Trimming took 3 bases from V and 7 from J; bases not matched to a gene: 5. CDR3 sequence (DNA): TGCGCCAGCAGCTCACAGGGGGCGGGAAATGAGCAGTTCTTC. The encoded protein is CASSSQGAGNEQFF. The whole variable domain, filled in from reference TRBV5-1 and TRBJ2-1, reads KAGVTQTPRYLIKTRGQQVTLSCSPISGHRSVSWYQQTPGQGLQFLFEYFSETQRNKGNFPGRFSGRQFSNSRSEMNVSTLELGDSALYLCASSSQGAGNEQFFGPGTRLTVL.

This chain uses TRBV9 with TRBJ2-3; 9 nucleotides match TRBD1. Germline CDR1 is SGDLS and CDR2 is YYNGEE. V dropped 0 bases and J dropped 4; count of bases not matched to a gene: 6. This CDR3 spans 16 amino acids. The CDR3 reads CASSVEGTGWPDTQYF. CDR3 DNA: TGTGCCAGCAGCGTAGAGGGGACAGGGTGGCCAGATACGCAGTATTTT.

The chain carries TRBV5-6 and TRBJ2-7, with D possibly TRBD1 on 6 matching bases. CDR1 and CDR2 from the germline V gene are SGHDT and YYEEEE. V gave up 2 bases and J gave up 3 bases, with 9 bases separating them. This CDR3 spans 13 amino acids. CDR3 sequence reads: CASSFGRGYEQYF. Written as DNA, the CDR3 is TGTGCCAGCAGCTTCGGCAGGGGCTACGAGCAGTACTTC. The full variable domain, in which reference TRBV5-6 and TRBJ2-7 provide the parts outside the CDR3, is DAGVTQSPTHLIKTRGQQVTLRCSPKSGHDTVSWYQQALGQGPQFIFQYYEEEERQRGNFPDRFSGHQFPNYSSELNVNALLLGDSALYLCASSFGRGYEQYFGPGTRLTVT.

This clone appeared a single time. The V call is TRBV5-6, the J call TRBJ2-1; D is uncertain. The CDR3 has 11 residues. Germline V lookup: CDR1 SGHDT, CDR2 YYEEEE. Trimming took off 4 bases at V and 12 bases at J, with 11 bases between the two ends. CDR3: CASSGTVGQFF. The CDR3 DNA sequence: TGTGCCAGCAGCGGAACAGTCGGGCAGTTCTTC.

The V gene is TRBV11-2, the J gene TRBJ2-7, with TRBD2 matching over 9 bases. Losses at the gene ends were 3 bases for V and 2 bases for J; bases not matched to a gene: 2. This CDR3 is 14 amino acids long. Germline CDR1 SGHAT, CDR2 FQNNGV. DNA of the CDR3: TGTGCCAGCAGCTTGGCGGGGGGGCCCTACGAGCAGTACTTC. Translated: CASSLAGGPYEQYF.

The chain has TRBV30 and TRBJ1-2; unclear D gene. The germline CDR1 and CDR2 sequences are GTSNPN and SVGIG (reference sequence). The CDR3 covers 13 residues. The ends were cut back, 0 bases at V and 7 bases at J, with 12 bases in the middle. CDR3 residues: CAWSVYEGSGYTF. The CDR3 DNA follows: TGTGCCTGGAGTGTATACGAAGGGAGTGGCTACACCTTC.

This clone was seen only once. The chain uses TRBV4-3 and TRBJ2-1, with D maybe TRBD1 (5 bases). Germline lookup yields CDR1 LGHNA and CDR2 YSLEER. V lost 0 bases and J 8 bases, leaving 17 bases between the germline ends. The CDR3 covers 16 residues. As DNA, the CDR3 is TGCGCCAGCAGCCAAGAGTCTTCCAGCTGGGGCGATGAGCAGTTCTTC. It codes for CASSQESSSWGDEQFF.

This chain links TRBV18 with TRBJ2-5; D might be TRBD1 (6 bases). Trimming took 3 bases from V and 2 from J, leaving 16 bases between them. The CDR3 has 16 residues. Per the germline V gene, CDR1 is KGHSH and CDR2 is LQKENI. The CDR3 spells CASSPPIGQRQETQYF. CDR3 DNA: TGTGCCAGCTCACCCCCCATCGGACAGCGTCAAGAGACCCAGTACTTC.

This chain uses TRBV5-6 with TRBJ1-2, with D possibly matching TRBD1 (5 bases). CDR1 and CDR2 from the germline V gene are SGHDT and YYEEEE. The CDR3 is made up of 14 amino acids. Trimming cost V 3 bases and J 7 bases, with 16 bases left between them. DNA of the CDR3: TGTGCCAGCAGCTCGGACATCGGTTTGGTTGGCTACACCTTC. Its translation: CASSSDIGLVGYTF.

This sequence joins TRBV7-8 and TRBJ1-3; 7 bases match TRBD1. CDR1 and CDR2 (germline): SGHVS, FQNEAQ. This CDR3 has 17 amino acids. Germline trimming cut 4 bases from V and 2 bases from J; bases unmatched to any gene: 11. The CDR3, as DNA: TGTGCCAGCAGCTCAGCGGCCGAGGGGGCTACTGGAAACACCATATATTTT. Its protein is CASSSAAEGATGNTIYF.

The J gene is TRBJ1-2, the V gene TRBV28; TRBD1 matches at 7 bases. The germline gives CDR1 MDHEN, CDR2 SYDVKM. The junction had 9 bases not matched to a gene; V was cut back by 4 bases and J by 4 bases. The CDR3 runs to 15 residues. CDR3 DNA sequence: TGTGCCAGCAGTTCACTCAGGGGGGTAGGCTATGGCTACACCTTC. Translating it yields CASSSLRGVGYGYTF.

The J gene is TRBJ2-1, the V gene TRBV9; perhaps TRBD2 as D (5 bases). CDR3 length: 11 residues. From germline, CDR1 is SGDLS and CDR2 YYNGEE. Trimming removed 3 bases from V and 12 bases from J, with 10 bases in between. The CDR3 nucleotides read TGTGCCAGCAGCGGACCCGCGGGGCAGTTCTTC. It translates to CASSGPAGQFF.